What follows are 9 T cell receptor beta chains derived from one specimen sequenced in a study of T cells expressing NK-cell markers. TCRdb re-called the 5' RACE reads; every CDR3 protein appears as one record, without DNA. This listing includes roughly 350,000 distinct CDR3 sequences. Sequenced sample: blood T cells: a sorted CD56 or NKG2C T cell subset, CD4+ or CD8+ T cells, or bulk PBMC T cells (not recorded which). All receptors derive from a man between 18 and 69 years old in good health.

The rearrangement links TRBV6-2 or TRBV6-3 to TRBJ1-2. CDR3 length equals 15 residues. Germline CDR1 is MNHEY and CDR2 is SVGEGT. Here the CDR3 reads CASSYSGRLGYGYTF.

The rearrangement links TRBV24-1 to TRBJ2-1; the TRBD1 assignment by TCRdb is unverifiable without DNA. The CDR3 length is 15 residues. Per the germline V gene, CDR1 is KGHDR and CDR2 is SFDVKD. The CDR3 loop is CATSEPGQGTHEQFF.

This sequence joins TRBV7-2 and TRBJ1-2; TCRdb names TRBD1, which stays unverified in the absence of DNA. The germline gives CDR1 SGHTA, CDR2 FQGNSA. This CDR3 region has 14 residues. The chain's CDR3 is CASSPRQSNYGYTF.

The J gene is TRBJ1-2, the V gene TRBV29-1. The CDR3 runs to 14 residues. Germline V CDR1 and CDR2: SQVTM, ANQGSEA. CDR3 sequence reads: CSALGQSTNYGYTF.

V gene TRBV7-9 combines with J gene TRBJ2-1; TCRdb's D gene call, TRBD2, goes unchecked for lack of DNA. In germline, CDR1 is SEHNR, CDR2 FQNEAQ (reference sequence). CDR3 length equals 17 residues. The CDR3 is CASSPVTSWGGRNEQFF.

This chain uses TRBV28 with TRBJ2-1; TCRdb outputs TRBD2, but without DNA this stays unchecked. The germline gives CDR1 MDHEN, CDR2 SYDVKM. The CDR3 extends over 15 amino acids. CDR3: CASRRLAGGPGEQFF.

The gene calls are TRBV5-1 and TRBJ2-7; the TRBD1 assignment by TCRdb is unverifiable without DNA. Germline loops: CDR1 SGHRS, CDR2 YFSETQ. The CDR3 has 14 residues. The CDR3 reads CASSLTQGADEQYF.

The J gene is TRBJ2-3, the V gene TRBV19; as DNA is missing, the TRBD1 call by TCRdb cannot be tested. Germline values: CDR1 LNHDA, CDR2 SQIVND (reference sequence). The CDR3 totals 15 residues. This chain's CDR3 is CASSIGTGRTDTQYF.

V and J are TRBV4-2 and TRBJ2-5; TCRdb's D gene call, TRBD2, goes unchecked for lack of DNA. Germline-derived CDR1 and CDR2 are LGHNA and YNFKEQ. The CDR3 totals 15 residues. The CDR3: CASSPQGGGQETQYF.